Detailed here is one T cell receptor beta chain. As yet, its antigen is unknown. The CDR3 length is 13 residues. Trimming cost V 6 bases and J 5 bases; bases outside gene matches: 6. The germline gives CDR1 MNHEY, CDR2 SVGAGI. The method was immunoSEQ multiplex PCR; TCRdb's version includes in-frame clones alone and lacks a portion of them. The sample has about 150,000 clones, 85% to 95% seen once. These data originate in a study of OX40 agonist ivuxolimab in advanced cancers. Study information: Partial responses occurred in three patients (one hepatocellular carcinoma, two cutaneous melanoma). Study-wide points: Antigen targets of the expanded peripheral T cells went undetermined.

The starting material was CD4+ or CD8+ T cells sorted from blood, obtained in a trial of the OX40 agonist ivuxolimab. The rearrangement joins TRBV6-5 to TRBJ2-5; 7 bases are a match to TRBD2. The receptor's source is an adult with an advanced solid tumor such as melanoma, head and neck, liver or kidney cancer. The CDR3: CASSRTRKETQYF. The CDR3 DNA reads TGTGCCAGCAGCCGGACTAGGAAGGAGACCCAGTACTTC.